A selection of T cell receptor beta chains follows, all from one sample in a study of T cells of healthy individuals. TCRdb re-called the 5' RACE reads through MiXCR, storing one row per CDR3 protein. The repertoire holds around 53,000 distinct CDR3 sequences, with roughly 15% as singletons. These receptor sequences come from a human donor in good health. CDR3s include the opening cysteine and the closing phenylalanine or tryptophan. Fields, in order: V gene, clone size, D gene, J gene, CDR3 protein, CDR3 DNA. The D gene is left open where the match is weak. Size values are once, few and many counts, or a class for expanded clones, and some rows have none.

v_gene: TRBV29-1
abundance: .
d_gene: TRBD2
j_gene: TRBJ2-3
CDR3aa: CSARAPLAGEKDTQYF
CDR3nt: TGCAGCGCTCGCGCCCCGTTAGCGGGAGAGAAAGATACGCAGTATTTT

v_gene: TRBV25-1
abundance: .
d_gene: TRBD2
j_gene: TRBJ2-3
CDR3aa: CASSEYRLAGFATSTDTQYF
CDR3nt: TGTGCCAGCAGTGAATATAGGCTAGCGGGGTTCGCCACTAGCACAGATACGCAGTATTTT

v_gene: TRBV18
abundance: many
d_gene: .
j_gene: TRBJ2-7
CDR3aa: CASSPSGRVYEQYF
CDR3nt: TGTGCCAGCTCACCATCCGGGCGAGTCTACGAGCAGTACTTC

v_gene: TRBV7-2
abundance: many
d_gene: .
j_gene: TRBJ2-7
CDR3aa: CASSSFYEQYF
CDR3nt: TGTGCCAGCAGCTCCTTCTACGAGCAGTACTTC

v_gene: TRBV15
abundance: many
d_gene: .
j_gene: TRBJ2-7
CDR3aa: CATSTSPFDSPYEQYF
CDR3nt: TGTGCCACCAGCACCAGTCCCTTTGACAGCCCCTACGAGCAGTACTTC

v_gene: TRBV6-1
abundance: .
d_gene: TRBD1
j_gene: TRBJ2-7
CDR3aa: CASIRGPEYEQNF
CDR3nt: TGTGCCAGCATCAGGGGGCCGGAATACGAGCAGAACTTC

v_gene: TRBV27
abundance: .
d_gene: .
j_gene: TRBJ1-2
CDR3aa: CASSSFRGHSDGYTF
CDR3nt: TGTGCCAGCAGTTCCTTCAGGGGTCACAGTGATGGCTACACCTTC

v_gene: TRBV4-1
abundance: .
d_gene: .
j_gene: TRBJ2-7
CDR3aa: CASSQPRGARREQYF
CDR3nt: TGCGCCAGCAGCCAACCTCGGGGGGCGCGTCGCGAGCAGTACTTC

v_gene: TRBV14
abundance: many
d_gene: .
j_gene: TRBJ1-4
CDR3aa: CASSQDLRGGEKLFF
CDR3nt: TGTGCCAGCAGCCAAGATTTGCGGGGCGGGGAAAAACTGTTTTTT

v_gene: TRBV18
abundance: many
d_gene: .
j_gene: TRBJ1-5
CDR3aa: CASSQQGWNQPQHF
CDR3nt: TGTGCCAGCTCACAACAGGGTTGGAATCAGCCCCAGCATTTT

v_gene: TRBV7-2
abundance: few
d_gene: .
j_gene: TRBJ2-3
CDR3aa: CASSLKGGTSTDTQYF
CDR3nt: TGTGCCAGCAGCTTAAAAGGGGGAACCAGCACAGATACGCAGTATTTT

v_gene: TRBV5-5
abundance: many
d_gene: .
j_gene: TRBJ1-2
CDR3aa: CASSLRDRIYTF
CDR3nt: TGTGCCAGCAGCTTGAGGGATCGAATCTACACCTTC

v_gene: TRBV7-9
abundance: .
d_gene: TRBD2
j_gene: TRBJ2-5
CDR3aa: CASQKTQLAGRETQYF
CDR3nt: TGTGCCAGCCAAAAAACCCAATTAGCGGGACGAGAGACCCAGTACTTC

v_gene: TRBV12-3/TRBV12-4
abundance: many
d_gene: TRBD2
j_gene: TRBJ2-2
CDR3aa: CASRITAGAMGELFF
CDR3nt: TGTGCCAGCAGGATCACAGCGGGAGCAATGGGCGAGCTGTTTTTT

v_gene: TRBV4-3
abundance: many
d_gene: .
j_gene: TRBJ1-4
CDR3aa: CASSQERGVNEKLFF
CDR3nt: TGCGCCAGCAGCCAAGAGCGGGGTGTAAATGAAAAACTGTTTTTT

v_gene: TRBV2
abundance: many
d_gene: .
j_gene: TRBJ1-4
CDR3aa: CASSWDTQPGEKLFF
CDR3nt: TGTGCCAGCAGCTGGGACACCCAACCGGGTGAAAAACTGTTTTTT

v_gene: TRBV12-3/TRBV12-4
abundance: few
d_gene: TRBD1
j_gene: TRBJ2-7
CDR3aa: CASSLHRTGNDEQYF
CDR3nt: TGTGCCAGCAGTCTACATAGGACAGGGAATGACGAGCAGTACTTC

v_gene: TRBV30
abundance: many
d_gene: .
j_gene: TRBJ1-2
CDR3aa: CASSRDGFQGYTF
CDR3nt: TGTGCCTCGTCCCGGGACGGTTTCCAGGGCTACACCTTC

v_gene: TRBV2
abundance: .
d_gene: .
j_gene: TRBJ1-5
CDR3aa: CASSNEPSNQPQHF
CDR3nt: TGTGCCAGCAGTAATGAGCCTAGCAATCAGCCCCAGCATTTT

v_gene: TRBV7-2
abundance: few
d_gene: .
j_gene: TRBJ2-3
CDR3aa: CASSQGWGGDTQYF
CDR3nt: TGTGCCAGCAGCCAGGGGTGGGGGGGAGATACGCAGTATTTT

v_gene: TRBV6-2/TRBV6-3
abundance: many
d_gene: TRBD1
j_gene: TRBJ1-5
CDR3aa: CASSYPGGDNQPQHF
CDR3nt: TGTGCCAGCAGTTATCCAGGGGGGGACAATCAGCCCCAGCATTTT

v_gene: TRBV12-3/TRBV12-4
abundance: many
d_gene: TRBD1
j_gene: TRBJ2-3
CDR3aa: CASSRTGQGGDTQYF
CDR3nt: TGTGCCAGCAGCCGTACTGGACAGGGAGGAGATACGCAGTATTTT

v_gene: TRBV29-1
abundance: many
d_gene: .
j_gene: TRBJ2-5
CDR3aa: CSVDSAAEIQETQYF
CDR3nt: TGCAGCGTTGACTCGGCGGCGGAAATTCAAGAGACCCAGTACTTC

v_gene: TRBV29-1
abundance: many
d_gene: TRBD1
j_gene: TRBJ2-7
CDR3aa: CSVGTGNYEQYF
CDR3nt: TGCAGCGTGGGGACAGGGAACTACGAGCAGTACTTC

v_gene: TRBV7-8
abundance: few
d_gene: .
j_gene: TRBJ2-4
CDR3aa: CASGRGTFTKNIQYF
CDR3nt: TGTGCCAGCGGTCGTGGGACATTTACCAAAAACATTCAGTACTTC

v_gene: TRBV6-5
abundance: .
d_gene: .
j_gene: TRBJ2-5
CDR3aa: CASSTRGRGQETQYF
CDR3nt: TGTGCCAGCAGCACCCGGGGCAGGGGCCAAGAGACCCAGTACTTC

v_gene: TRBV2
abundance: many
d_gene: .
j_gene: TRBJ1-5
CDR3aa: CASTERGRGSNQPQHF
CDR3nt: TGTGCCAGCACCGAGAGGGGTAGGGGTAGCAATCAGCCCCAGCATTTT

v_gene: TRBV20-1
abundance: medium-sized
d_gene: TRBD1
j_gene: TRBJ2-1
CDR3aa: CSAPRQGARDEQFF
CDR3nt: TGCAGTGCACCGAGACAGGGGGCGCGCGATGAGCAGTTCTTC

v_gene: TRBV14
abundance: .
d_gene: .
j_gene: TRBJ2-3
CDR3aa: CASSTHLTDTQYF
CDR3nt: TGTGCCAGCAGCACCCACCTCACAGATACGCAGTATTTT

v_gene: TRBV12-3/TRBV12-4
abundance: many
d_gene: TRBD1
j_gene: TRBJ2-1
CDR3aa: CASSGDRGNEQFF
CDR3nt: TGTGCCAGCAGTGGGGACAGGGGAAATGAGCAGTTCTTC

v_gene: TRBV30
abundance: few
d_gene: .
j_gene: TRBJ1-3
CDR3aa: CAALTANSGNTIYF
CDR3nt: TGTGCCGCATTAACAGCGAACTCTGGAAACACCATATATTTT

v_gene: TRBV29-1
abundance: many
d_gene: .
j_gene: TRBJ2-5
CDR3aa: CSPSWGQETQYF
CDR3nt: TGCAGCCCCAGCTGGGGGCAAGAGACCCAGTACTTC

v_gene: TRBV9
abundance: many
d_gene: TRBD2
j_gene: TRBJ2-5
CDR3aa: CASSRSGGGSYQYF
CDR3nt: TGTGCCAGCAGCCGGAGCGGGGGGGGCTCTTATCAGTACTTC

v_gene: TRBV7-2
abundance: .
d_gene: TRBD1
j_gene: TRBJ2-7
CDR3aa: CASSIQTGDEQYF
CDR3nt: TGTGCCAGCAGCATACAGACAGGGGACGAGCAGTACTTC

v_gene: TRBV19
abundance: .
d_gene: .
j_gene: TRBJ2-5
CDR3aa: CASSPNRRQETQYF
CDR3nt: TGTGCCAGTAGTCCCAACAGGAGACAAGAGACCCAGTACTTC

v_gene: TRBV7-9
abundance: many
d_gene: .
j_gene: TRBJ1-5
CDR3aa: CASSLQALAIQPQHF
CDR3nt: TGTGCCAGCAGCTTACAAGCCCTAGCTATTCAGCCCCAGCATTTT

v_gene: TRBV6-2/TRBV6-3
abundance: few
d_gene: TRBD1
j_gene: TRBJ1-2
CDR3aa: CATRGSNYGYTF
CDR3nt: TGTGCCACCAGGGGGAGTAACTATGGCTACACCTTC

v_gene: TRBV20-1
abundance: few
d_gene: .
j_gene: TRBJ2-3
CDR3aa: CSAYRRSGVTDTQYF
CDR3nt: TGCAGTGCTTATAGGAGGTCAGGCGTCACAGATACGCAGTATTTT

v_gene: TRBV20-1
abundance: few
d_gene: TRBD1
j_gene: TRBJ1-5
CDR3aa: CSATTGTGRGNQPQHF
CDR3nt: TGCAGTGCTACCACCGGGACAGGGAGGGGCAATCAGCCCCAGCATTTT

v_gene: TRBV19
abundance: .
d_gene: .
j_gene: TRBJ2-2
CDR3aa: CASSLYRDSGELFF
CDR3nt: TGTGCCAGTAGCTTATACAGGGATTCCGGGGAGCTGTTTTTT

v_gene: TRBV6-1
abundance: .
d_gene: .
j_gene: TRBJ1-5
CDR3aa: CASRETGQPQHF
CDR3nt: TGTGCCAGCAGGGAGACAGGACAGCCCCAGCATTTT

v_gene: TRBV20-1
abundance: .
d_gene: TRBD2
j_gene: TRBJ2-7
CDR3aa: CSARDRSLGGGYEQYF
CDR3nt: TGCAGTGCTAGAGATAGATCCCTCGGGGGGGGTTACGAGCAGTACTTC